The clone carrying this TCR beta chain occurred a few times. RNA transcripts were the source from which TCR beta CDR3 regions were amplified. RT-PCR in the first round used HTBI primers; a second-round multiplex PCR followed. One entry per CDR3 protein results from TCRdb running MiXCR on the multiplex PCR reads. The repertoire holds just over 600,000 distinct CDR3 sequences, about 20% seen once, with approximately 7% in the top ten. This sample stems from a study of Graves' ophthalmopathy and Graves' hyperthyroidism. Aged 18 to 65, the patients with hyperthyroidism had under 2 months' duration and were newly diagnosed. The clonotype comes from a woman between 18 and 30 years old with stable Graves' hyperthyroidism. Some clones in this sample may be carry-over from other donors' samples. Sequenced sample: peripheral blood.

DNA of the CDR3: TGCGCCAGCAGCCGTTACAGGGAAGAGACCCAGTACTTC. It translates to CASSRYREETQYF. This chain links TRBV4-1 with TRBJ2-5, with D maybe TRBD1 (6 bases). Per the germline V gene, CDR1 is MGHRA and CDR2 is YSYEKL. The CDR3 is 13 amino acids. The V end lost 4 bases, the J end lost 3 bases, and 9 bases lay between the germline ends.